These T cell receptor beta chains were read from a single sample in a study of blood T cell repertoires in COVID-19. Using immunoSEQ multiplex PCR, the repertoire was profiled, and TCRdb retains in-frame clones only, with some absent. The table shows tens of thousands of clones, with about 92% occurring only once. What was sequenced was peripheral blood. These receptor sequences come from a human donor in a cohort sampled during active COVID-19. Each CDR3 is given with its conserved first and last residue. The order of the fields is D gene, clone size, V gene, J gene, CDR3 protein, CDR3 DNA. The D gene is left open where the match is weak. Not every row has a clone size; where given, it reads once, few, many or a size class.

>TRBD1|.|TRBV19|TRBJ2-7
CASSQGTDRYEQYF
TGTGCCAGTAGCCAGGGGACAGATCGCTACGAGCAGTACTTC
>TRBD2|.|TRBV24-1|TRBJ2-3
CATSDFSGRSTDTQYF
TGTGCCACCAGTGATTTTAGCGGGAGGTCCACAGATACGCAGTATTTT
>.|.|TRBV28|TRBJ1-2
CASQGGVYGYTF
TGTGCCAGCCAGGGAGGAGTTTATGGCTACACCTTC
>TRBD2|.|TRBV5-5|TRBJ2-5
CASRRGLEETQYF
TGTGCCAGCAGACGCGGACTAGAGGAGACCCAGTACTTC
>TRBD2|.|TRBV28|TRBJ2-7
CASRGVSGLAGGPITYEQYF
TGTGCCAGCAGAGGGGTGTCTGGACTAGCGGGAGGGCCCATAACCTACGAGCAGTACTTC
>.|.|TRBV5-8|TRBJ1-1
CASSLRGLNTEAFF
TGTGCCAGCAGCTTACGAGGGTTGAACACTGAAGCTTTCTTT
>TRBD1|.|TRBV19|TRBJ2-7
CASSIRGQNYEQYF
TGTGCCAGTAGTATAAGGGGACAGAACTACGAGCAGTACTTC
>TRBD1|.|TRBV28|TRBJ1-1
CASSLDRGAAFF
TGTGCCAGCAGTCTCGACAGGGGCGCAGCTTTCTTT
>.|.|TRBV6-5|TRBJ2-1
CARTSRSYNEQFF
TGTGCCAGGACTAGTCGCTCCTACAATGAGCAGTTCTTC
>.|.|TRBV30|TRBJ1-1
CAWSGQSNTEAFF
TGTGCCTGGAGTGGACAGTCGAACACTGAAGCTTTCTTT
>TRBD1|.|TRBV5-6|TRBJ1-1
CASSSLDRGLDAFF
TGTGCCAGCAGCTCTCTAGACAGGGGGCTAGACGCTTTCTTT
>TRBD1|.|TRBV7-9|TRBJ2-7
CASSSDRGAYEQYF
TGTGCCAGCAGTTCCGACAGGGGAGCCTACGAGCAGTACTTC
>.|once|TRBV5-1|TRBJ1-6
CASSLGAVSPLHF
TGCGCCAGCAGCTTGGGGGCCGTCTCACCCCTCCACTTT
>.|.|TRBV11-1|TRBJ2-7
CASSLGRTISEQYF
TGTGCCAGCAGCTTAGGGAGGACCATTAGCGAGCAGTACTTC
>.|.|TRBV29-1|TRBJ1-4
CSVSGGSGEKLFF
TGCAGCGTTTCGGGGGGCAGTGGCGAAAAACTGTTTTTT
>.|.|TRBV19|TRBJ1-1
CASSSTLNTEAFF
TGTGCCAGTAGTTCCACACTGAACACTGAAGCTTTCTTT
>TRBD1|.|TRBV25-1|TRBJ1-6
CASMRTGYNSPLHF
TGTGCCAGCATGCGGACAGGTTATAATTCACCCCTCCACTTT
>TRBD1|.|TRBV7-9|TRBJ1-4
CASSLVQGAEKLFF
TGTGCCAGCAGCTTAGTGCAGGGGGCTGAAAAACTGTTTTTT
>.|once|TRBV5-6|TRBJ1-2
CASSLQENTGYTF
TGTGCCAGCAGTTTACAGGAAAACACTGGCTACACCTTC
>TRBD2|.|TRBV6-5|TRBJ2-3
CASRGRASGTAQYF
TGTGCCAGCAGGGGGAGAGCTAGCGGGACCGCGCAGTATTTT
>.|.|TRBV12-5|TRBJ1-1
CASGLVIGGNTEAFF
TGTGCTAGTGGTTTGGTAATAGGGGGGAACACTGAAGCTTTCTTT
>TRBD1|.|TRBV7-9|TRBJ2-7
CASSSLPGTGLFEQYF
TGTGCCAGCAGCTCCTTGCCGGGGACAGGACTCTTCGAGCAGTACTTC
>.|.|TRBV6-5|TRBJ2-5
CASSYGERETQYF
TGTGCCAGCAGTTACGGCGAGCGGGAGACCCAGTACTTC
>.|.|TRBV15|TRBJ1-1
CATSSPGALTGAFF
TGTGCCACCAGCTCACCAGGGGCTCTCACGGGAGCTTTCTTT
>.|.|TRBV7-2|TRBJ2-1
CASSLIPTYNEQFF
TGTGCCAGCAGCTTAATCCCCACTTACAATGAGCAGTTCTTC
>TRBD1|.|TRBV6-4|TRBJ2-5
CASSENRGRGETQYF
TGTGCCAGCAGTGAAAACAGGGGGCGAGGAGAGACCCAGTACTTC
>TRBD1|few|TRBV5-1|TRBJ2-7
CASSVPGTGSSYEQYF
TGCGCCAGCAGCGTACCCGGGACAGGGAGCTCCTACGAGCAGTACTTC
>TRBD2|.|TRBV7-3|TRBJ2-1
CASAIAGYAYNEQFF
TGTGCCAGTGCGATAGCGGGATACGCCTACAATGAGCAGTTCTTC
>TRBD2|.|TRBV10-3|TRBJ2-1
CAISSGGGYTNEQFF
TGTGCCATCAGTTCGGGGGGAGGATACACGAATGAGCAGTTCTTC
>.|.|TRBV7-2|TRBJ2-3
CASSPSTDTQYF
TGTGCCAGCAGCCCAAGCACAGATACGCAGTATTTT